This T cell receptor beta chain came from a study of a mutant IDH1 vaccine in newly diagnosed glioma. Whole-study context: Of treated patients, approximately 60% were men and about 38% women, averaging about 40 years.

Indicated time point: week 5, during vaccination. Vaccination comprised doses that each held 300 ug of mutant IDH1 20-mer peptide, plus topical imiquimod. Germline V lookup: CDR1 SQVTM, CDR2 ANQGSEA. The ends were cut back, 3 bases at V and 7 bases at J, with 15 bases in the middle. The CDR3 contains 13 residues. Points on this clone: Its matching antigen is unknown.

Clones were sequenced by immunoSEQ multiplex PCR, and TCRdb holds only the in-frame ones, with some missing. This table has about 40,000 clones, just over 90% appearing once. The specimen comprised PBMCs, sampled from a glioma patient whose treatment included an IDH1 peptide vaccine. The chain recombines TRBV29-1 with TRBJ1-1; TRBD1 is a possible D gene (5 bases). The TCR originated in a man aged 50-60 years with glioma. For the CDR3, the DNA is TGCAGCGTTGAGCCTATCGGGGGAAATGAAGCTTTCTTT. Its protein is CSVEPIGGNEAFF.